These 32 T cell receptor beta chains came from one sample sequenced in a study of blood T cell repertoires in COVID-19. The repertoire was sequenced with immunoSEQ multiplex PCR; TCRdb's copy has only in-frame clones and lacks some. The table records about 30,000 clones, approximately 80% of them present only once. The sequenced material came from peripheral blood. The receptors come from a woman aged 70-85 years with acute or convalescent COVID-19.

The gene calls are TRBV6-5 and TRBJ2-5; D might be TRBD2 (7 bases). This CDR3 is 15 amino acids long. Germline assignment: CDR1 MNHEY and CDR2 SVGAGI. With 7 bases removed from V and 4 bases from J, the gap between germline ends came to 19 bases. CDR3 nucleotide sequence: TGTGCCAGCACCGGGGGGCAGGGAAGCGTAGAGACCCAGTACTTC. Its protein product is CASTGGQGSVETQYF.

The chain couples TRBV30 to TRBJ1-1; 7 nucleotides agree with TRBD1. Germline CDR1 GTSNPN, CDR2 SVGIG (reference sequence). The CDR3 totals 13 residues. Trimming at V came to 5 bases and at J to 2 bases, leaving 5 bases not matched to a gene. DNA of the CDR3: TGTGCCTGGTCGGGACAGATTAACACTGAAGCTTTCTTT. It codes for CAWSGQINTEAFF.

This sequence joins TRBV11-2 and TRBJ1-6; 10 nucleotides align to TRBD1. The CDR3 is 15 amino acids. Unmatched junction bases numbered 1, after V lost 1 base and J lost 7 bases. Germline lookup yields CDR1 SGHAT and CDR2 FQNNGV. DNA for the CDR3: TGTGCCAGCAGCTTAGGACAGGGGGCGAATTCACCCCTCCACTTT. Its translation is CASSLGQGANSPLHF.

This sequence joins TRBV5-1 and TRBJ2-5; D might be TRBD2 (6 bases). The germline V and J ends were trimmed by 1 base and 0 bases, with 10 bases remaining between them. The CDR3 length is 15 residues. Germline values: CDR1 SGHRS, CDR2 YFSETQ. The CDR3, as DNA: TGCGCCAGCAGCTTGCCGCCGGGGGACCAAGAGACCCAGTACTTC. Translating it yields CASSLPPGDQETQYF.

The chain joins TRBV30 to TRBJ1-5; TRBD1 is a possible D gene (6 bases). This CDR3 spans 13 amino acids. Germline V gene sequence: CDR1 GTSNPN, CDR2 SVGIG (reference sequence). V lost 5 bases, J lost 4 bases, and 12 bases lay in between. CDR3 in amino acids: CAWQQGGNQPQHF. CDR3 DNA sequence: TGTGCCTGGCAACAGGGTGGGAATCAGCCCCAGCATTTT.

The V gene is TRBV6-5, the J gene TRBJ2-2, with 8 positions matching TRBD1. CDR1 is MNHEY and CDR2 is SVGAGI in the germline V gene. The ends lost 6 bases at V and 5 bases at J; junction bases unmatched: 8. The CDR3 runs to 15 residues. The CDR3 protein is CASSPGQGGTGELFF. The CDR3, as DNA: TGTGCCAGCAGCCCCGGACAGGGTGGGACCGGGGAGCTGTTTTTT.

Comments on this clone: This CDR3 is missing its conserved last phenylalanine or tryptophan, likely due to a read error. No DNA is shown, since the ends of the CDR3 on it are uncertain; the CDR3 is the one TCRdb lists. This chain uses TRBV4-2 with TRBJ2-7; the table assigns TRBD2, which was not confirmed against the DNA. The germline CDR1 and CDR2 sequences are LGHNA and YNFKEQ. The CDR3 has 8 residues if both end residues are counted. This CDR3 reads CASSPRTN.

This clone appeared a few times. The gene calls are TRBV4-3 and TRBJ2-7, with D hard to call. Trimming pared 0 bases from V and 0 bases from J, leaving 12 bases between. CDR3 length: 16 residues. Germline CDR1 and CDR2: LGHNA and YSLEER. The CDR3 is CASSQDVLLFSYEQYF. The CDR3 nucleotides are TGCGCCAGCAGCCAAGACGTCCTGTTATTCTCCTACGAGCAGTACTTC.

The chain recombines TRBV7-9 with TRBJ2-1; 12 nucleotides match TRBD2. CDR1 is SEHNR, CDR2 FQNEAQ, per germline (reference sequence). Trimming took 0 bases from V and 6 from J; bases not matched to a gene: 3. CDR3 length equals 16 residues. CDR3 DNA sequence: TGTGCCAGCAGCTTAGCTTCGACTAGCGGGAGCAATGAGCAGTTCTTC. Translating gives CASSLASTSGSNEQFF.

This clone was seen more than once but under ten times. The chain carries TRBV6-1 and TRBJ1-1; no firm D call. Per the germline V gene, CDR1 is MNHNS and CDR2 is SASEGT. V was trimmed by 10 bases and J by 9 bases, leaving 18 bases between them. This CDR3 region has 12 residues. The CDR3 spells CATQSSRGKAFF. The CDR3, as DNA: TGTGCCACCCAAAGCTCCCGGGGAAAAGCTTTCTTT.

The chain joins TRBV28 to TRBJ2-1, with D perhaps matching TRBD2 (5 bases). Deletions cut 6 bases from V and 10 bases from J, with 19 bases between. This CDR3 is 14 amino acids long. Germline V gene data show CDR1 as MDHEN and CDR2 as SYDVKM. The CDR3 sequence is CASREAGQNREQFF. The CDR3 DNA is TGTGCCAGCAGAGAGGCGGGCCAAAACCGGGAGCAGTTCTTC.

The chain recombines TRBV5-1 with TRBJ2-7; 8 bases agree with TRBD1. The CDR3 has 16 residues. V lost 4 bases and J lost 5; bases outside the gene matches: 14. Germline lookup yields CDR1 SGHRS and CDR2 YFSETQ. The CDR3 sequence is CASSETGAGFDNEQYF. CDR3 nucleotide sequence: TGCGCCAGCAGCGAGACAGGGGCCGGATTCGACAACGAGCAGTACTTC.

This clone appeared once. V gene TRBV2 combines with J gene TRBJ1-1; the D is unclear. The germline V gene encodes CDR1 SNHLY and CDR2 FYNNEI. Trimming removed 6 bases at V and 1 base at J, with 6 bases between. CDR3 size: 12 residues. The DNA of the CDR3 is TGTGCCAGCAGGTCAGGGAACACTGAAGCTTTCTTT. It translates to CASRSGNTEAFF.

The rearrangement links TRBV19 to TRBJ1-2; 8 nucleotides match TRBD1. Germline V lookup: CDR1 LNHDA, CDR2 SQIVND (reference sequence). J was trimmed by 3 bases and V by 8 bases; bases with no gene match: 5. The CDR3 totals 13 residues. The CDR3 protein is CASFPGQDYGYTF. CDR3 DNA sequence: TGTGCCAGTTTTCCGGGACAGGACTATGGCTACACCTTC.

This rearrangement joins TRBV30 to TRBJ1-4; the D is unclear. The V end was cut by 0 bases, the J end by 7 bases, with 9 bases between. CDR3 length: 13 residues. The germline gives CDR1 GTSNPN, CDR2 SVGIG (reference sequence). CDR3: CAWSVQVAEKLFF. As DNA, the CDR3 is TGTGCCTGGAGTGTACAAGTCGCTGAAAAACTGTTTTTT.

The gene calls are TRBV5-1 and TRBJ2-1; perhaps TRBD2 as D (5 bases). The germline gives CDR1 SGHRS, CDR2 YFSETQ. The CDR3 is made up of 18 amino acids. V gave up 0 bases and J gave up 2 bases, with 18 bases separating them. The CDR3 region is CASSLAGNGRETYNEQFF. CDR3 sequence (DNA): TGCGCCAGCAGCTTGGCCGGCAATGGGAGAGAGACCTACAATGAGCAGTTCTTC. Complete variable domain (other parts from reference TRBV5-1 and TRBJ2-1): KAGVTQTPRYLIKTRGQQVTLSCSPISGHRSVSWYQQTPGQGLQFLFEYFSETQRNKGNFPGRFSGRQFSNSRSEMNVSTLELGDSALYLCASSLAGNGRETYNEQFFGPGTRLTVL.

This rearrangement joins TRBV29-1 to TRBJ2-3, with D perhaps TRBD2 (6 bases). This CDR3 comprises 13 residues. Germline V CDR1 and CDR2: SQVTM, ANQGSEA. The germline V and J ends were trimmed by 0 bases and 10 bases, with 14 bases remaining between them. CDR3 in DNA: TGCAGCGTTGAAGAGGAGGCCGGGGGTGCGCAGTATTTT. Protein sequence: CSVEEEAGGAQYF.

This chain's CDR3 is CASSPTSSLKGTGELFF. The CDR3 DNA reads TGTGCCAGCTCACCTACTAGCTCACTAAAGGGCACCGGGGAGCTGTTTTTT. V and J are TRBV18 and TRBJ2-2; perhaps TRBD2 as D (6 bases). In germline, CDR1 is KGHSH, CDR2 LQKENI. This CDR3 is 17 amino acids long. V lost 3 bases and J lost 4, with 18 bases in between. The full variable domain, with the rest looked up from reference TRBV18 and TRBJ2-2, is NAGVMQNPRHLVRRRGQEARLRCSPMKGHSHVYWYRQLPEEGLKFMVYLQKENIIDESGMPKERFSAEFPKEGPSILRIQQVVRGDSAAYFCASSPTSSLKGTGELFFGEGSRLTVL.

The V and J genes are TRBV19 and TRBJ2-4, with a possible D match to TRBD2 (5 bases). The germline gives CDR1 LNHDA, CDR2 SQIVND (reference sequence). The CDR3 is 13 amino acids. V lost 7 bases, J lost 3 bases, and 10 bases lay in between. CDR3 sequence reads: CASNLAFKNIQYF. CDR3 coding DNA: TGTGCCAGTAATCTAGCCTTCAAAAACATTCAGTACTTC. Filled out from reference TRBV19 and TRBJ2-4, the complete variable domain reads DGGITQSPKYLFRKEGQNVTLSCEQNLNHDAMYWYRQDPGQGLRLIYYSQIVNDFQKGDIAEGYSVSREKKESFPLTVTSAQKNPTAFYLCASNLAFKNIQYFGAGTRLSVL.

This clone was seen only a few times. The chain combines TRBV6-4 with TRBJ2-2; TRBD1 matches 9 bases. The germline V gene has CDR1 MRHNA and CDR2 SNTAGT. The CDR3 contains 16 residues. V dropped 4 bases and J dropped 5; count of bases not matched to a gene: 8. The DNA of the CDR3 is TGTGCCAGCAGTGTCGACTCCGGGACAGGGACCGGGGAGCTGTTTTTT. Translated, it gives CASSVDSGTGTGELFF.

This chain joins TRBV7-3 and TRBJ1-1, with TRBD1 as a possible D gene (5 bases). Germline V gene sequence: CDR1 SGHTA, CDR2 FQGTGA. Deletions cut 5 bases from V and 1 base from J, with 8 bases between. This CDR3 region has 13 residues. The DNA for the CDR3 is TGTGCCAGCAGCCAAACAGGGAACACTGAAGCTTTCTTT. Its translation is CASSQTGNTEAFF.

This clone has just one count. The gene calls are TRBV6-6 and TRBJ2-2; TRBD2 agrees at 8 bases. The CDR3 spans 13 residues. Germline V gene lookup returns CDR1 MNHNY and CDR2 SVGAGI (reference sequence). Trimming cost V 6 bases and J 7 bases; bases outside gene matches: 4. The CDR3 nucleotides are TGTGCCAGCAGCGAGCGGGGGTTCGGGGAGCTGTTTTTT. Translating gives CASSERGFGELFF.

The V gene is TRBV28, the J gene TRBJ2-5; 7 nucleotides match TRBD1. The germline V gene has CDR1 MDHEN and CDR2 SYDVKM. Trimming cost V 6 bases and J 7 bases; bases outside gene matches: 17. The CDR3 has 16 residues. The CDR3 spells CASSYRGTPPQPTQYF. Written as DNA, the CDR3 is TGTGCCAGCAGCTACAGGGGAACGCCACCCCAACCGACCCAGTACTTC.

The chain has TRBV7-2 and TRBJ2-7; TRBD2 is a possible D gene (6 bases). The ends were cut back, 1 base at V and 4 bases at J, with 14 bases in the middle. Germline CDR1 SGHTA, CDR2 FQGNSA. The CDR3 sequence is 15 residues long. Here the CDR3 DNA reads TGTGCCAGCAGCTTAGTCGGCGGGGATAGGTACGAGCAGTACTTC. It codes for CASSLVGGDRYEQYF.

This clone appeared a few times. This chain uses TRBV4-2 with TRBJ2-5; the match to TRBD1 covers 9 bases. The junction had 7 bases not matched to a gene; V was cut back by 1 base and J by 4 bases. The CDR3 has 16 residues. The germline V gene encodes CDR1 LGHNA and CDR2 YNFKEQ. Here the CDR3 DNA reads TGTGCCAGCAGCCAAGGCTTCGACAGGGGGACAGAGACCCAGTACTTC. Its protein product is CASSQGFDRGTETQYF.

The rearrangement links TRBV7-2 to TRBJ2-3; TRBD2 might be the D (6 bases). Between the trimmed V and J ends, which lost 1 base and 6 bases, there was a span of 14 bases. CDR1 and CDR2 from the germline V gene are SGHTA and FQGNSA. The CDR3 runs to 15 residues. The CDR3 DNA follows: TGTGCCAGCAGCTTAGTCGGACTAATTGTCGATACGCAGTATTTT. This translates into CASSLVGLIVDTQYF.

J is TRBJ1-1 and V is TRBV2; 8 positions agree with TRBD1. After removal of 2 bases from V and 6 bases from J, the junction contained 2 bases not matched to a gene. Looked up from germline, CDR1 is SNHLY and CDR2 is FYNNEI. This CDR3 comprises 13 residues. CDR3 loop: CASSESGGSEAFF. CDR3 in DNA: TGTGCCAGCAGTGAATCAGGGGGCTCTGAAGCTTTCTTT.

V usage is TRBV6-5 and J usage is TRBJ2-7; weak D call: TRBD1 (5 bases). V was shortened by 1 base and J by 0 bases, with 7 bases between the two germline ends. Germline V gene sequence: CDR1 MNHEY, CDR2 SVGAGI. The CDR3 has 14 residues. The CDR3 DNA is TGTGCCAGCAGTTACTTCGACAGCTCCTACGAGCAGTACTTC. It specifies CASSYFDSSYEQYF.

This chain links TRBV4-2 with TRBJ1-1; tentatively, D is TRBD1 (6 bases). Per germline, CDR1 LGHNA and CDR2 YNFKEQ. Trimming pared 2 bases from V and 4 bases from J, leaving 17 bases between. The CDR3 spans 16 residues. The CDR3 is CASSQPRQSRGTEAFF. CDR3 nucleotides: TGTGCCAGCAGCCAACCCCGCCAGTCCAGGGGCACTGAAGCTTTCTTT.

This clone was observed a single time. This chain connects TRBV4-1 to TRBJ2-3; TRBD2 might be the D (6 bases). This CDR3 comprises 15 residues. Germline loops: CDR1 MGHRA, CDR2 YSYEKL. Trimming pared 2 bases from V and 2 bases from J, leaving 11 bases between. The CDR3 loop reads CASSQLSGYTDTQYF. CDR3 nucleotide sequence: TGCGCCAGCAGCCAATTAAGCGGGTACACAGATACGCAGTATTTT.

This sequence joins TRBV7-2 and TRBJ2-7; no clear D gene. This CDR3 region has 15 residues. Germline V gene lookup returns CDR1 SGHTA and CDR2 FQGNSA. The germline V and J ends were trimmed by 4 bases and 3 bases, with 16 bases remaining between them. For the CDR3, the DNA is TGTGCCAGCAGCTGGCCAAACCCCGGAGTCTACGAGCAGTACTTC. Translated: CASSWPNPGVYEQYF.

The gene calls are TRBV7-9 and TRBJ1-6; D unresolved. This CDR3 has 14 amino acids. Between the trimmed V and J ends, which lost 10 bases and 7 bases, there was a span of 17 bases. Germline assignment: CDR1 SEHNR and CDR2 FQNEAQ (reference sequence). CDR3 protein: CATRSPGRNSPLHF. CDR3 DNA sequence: TGTGCCACTCGCAGCCCGGGAAGGAATTCACCCCTCCACTTT.